This entry lists 5 T cell receptor beta chains sequenced from one sample in a study of glioma-infiltrating T cells. Using RNA template, CDR3s of TCR alpha and beta were amplified with iRepertoire arm-PCR. MiXCR, applied by TCRdb to the multiplex PCR reads, yields one record per CDR3 protein. Of approximately 120,000 distinct CDR3 sequences listed, about 23% were seen once; the top ten hold around 15%. Input material: glioma tissue, nonneoplastic brain tissue, or PBMCs (not recorded which). Source of these receptors: a human donor with low-grade glioma or glioblastoma, undergoing nonglioma brain surgery, or in good health (not recorded which).

This clonotype was picked up many times. The rearrangement joins TRBV20-1 to TRBJ1-1; no clear D gene. Trimming left V 6 bases short and J 2 bases short, with 13 bases between. The CDR3 length is 13 residues. Germline-derived CDR1 and CDR2 are DFQATT and SNEGSKA (reference sequence). The CDR3, as DNA: TGCAGTGCCCCGGTACAGCACAACACTGAAGCTTTCTTT. Its translation is CSAPVQHNTEAFF.

About this clonotype: One base away lies a much larger clone, so this may be a sequencing read error. The chain carries TRBV7-9 and TRBJ2-3; D perhaps matches TRBD2 (5 bases). V dropped 2 bases and J dropped 4 bases, with 10 bases sitting between them. Germline CDR1 and CDR2: SEHNR and FQNEAQ (reference sequence). This CDR3 has 14 amino acids. CDR3 DNA sequence: TGTGCCAGCAGCTTAACCGGGATCGCAGATACGCAGTATTTT. This translates into CASSLTGIADTQYF.

This clonotype came up many times. This chain links TRBV2 with TRBJ1-4, with a possible D match to TRBD1 (6 bases). The germline V and J ends were trimmed by 3 bases and 5 bases, with 10 bases remaining between them. Germline CDR1 reads SNHLY; CDR2 reads FYNNEI. The CDR3 loop spans 14 amino acids. In DNA form, the CDR3 reads TGTGCCAGCAGTGATGGGGGCTTAAATGAAAAACTGTTTTTT. Protein: CASSDGGLNEKLFF.

This sequence joins TRBV7-2 and TRBJ2-2, with 8 bases fitting TRBD2. CDR1 and CDR2 (germline): SGHTA, FQGNSA. The CDR3 sequence is 16 residues long. J gave up 5 bases and V 7 bases, and 12 bases lay outside the gene matches. The CDR3 nucleotides read TGTGCCAGCACCCGTGTACTAGCGGTTGGGACCGGGGAGCTGTTTTTT. Residues: CASTRVLAVGTGELFF. The variable domain in full, completed from reference TRBV7-2 and TRBJ2-2, reads GAGVSQSPSNKVTEKGKDVELRCDPISGHTALYWYRQSLGQGLEFLIYFQGNSAPDKSGLPSDRFSAERTGGSVSTLTIQRTQQEDSAVYLCASTRVLAVGTGELFFGEGSRLTVL.

In this sample, this clonotype turned up many times. The V call is TRBV25-1, the J call TRBJ2-7; TRBD2 agrees at 9 bases. After removal of 2 bases from V and 5 bases from J, the junction contained 7 bases not matched to a gene. The CDR3 totals 15 residues. Germline V gene lookup returns CDR1 MGHDK and CDR2 SYGVNS. CDR3 sequence (DNA): TGTGCCAGCAGTGAAGTGGTAGCGGGAGTAAACGAGCAGTACTTC. Protein: CASSEVVAGVNEQYF.